This TCR beta chain was profiled in a study of CD8+CD57+ T cells in acquired aplastic anemia (dated by TCRdb to 2016 to 2019). Study-level background: Extracted DNA from sorted CD4+ and CD8+ cells averaged 3.2 ug, ranging from roughly 0.17 to 27.4 ug. For healthy donor samples, the average read count was around 10 million for CD4+ cells and approximately 11 million for CD8+ cells. Overall study outcomes, separate from this receptor: Patients and healthy controls showed no significant difference in CD8+ Simpson's diversity (P=0.060). Although roughly 29 CD8+ CDR3 sequences were shared by patients and controls, these sequences appeared highly expressed in patients and within the immunodominant clones of patients.

In the study, sorted CD4+ and CD8+ blood T cells from patients with severe aplastic anemia and from healthy subjects underwent deep sequencing of TCR repertoires. Ficoll-Paque density gradient centrifugation was used to isolate peripheral blood mononuclear cells. CD4+ and CD8+ T cells were sorted by FACS or magnetic beads before DNA extraction. Profiling of TCR beta VDJ combinations and CDR3 sequences used genomic DNA as the template. An Illumina HiSeq 2000 was used for TCR repertoire sequencing. On the study's bioinformatics: Repertoires were assessed using TRBV/TRBJ rearrangement plots, CDR3 size and DJ length profiles, and Simpson's diversity index. The most abundant DNA sequence in the deep sequencing data was defined as the immunodominant clone. CDR3 amino acid sequences were checked for sharing between subjects and were compared against published repertoires and the VDJdb database. TCRdb ran its own pipeline on the public reads, namely fastp trimming at Q25 and MiXCR clone calling, and kept in-frame beta chains. Every entry covers one CDR3 protein and lists the most common genes and DNA from its rows. TCRdb's processing, not the authors' own work, is the source of the V and J calls. For this sample the table gives around 51,000 distinct CDR3 sequences, of which about 73% were detected only once. Jointly, the top ten make up around a third of the sample.

V is reduced by 2 bases and J by 2 bases, leaving a spacing of 6 bases between them. The CDR3 measures 13 amino acids from cysteine to phenylalanine. CDR3 DNA is the only sequence kept; it has 39 bases, read in frame from the first base. CDR1 and CDR2 are read off the germline V gene (reference sequence) as MNHEY and SMNVEV. This clonotype came up many times. The antigen it recognizes is unknown. No base quality information exists; no much larger clone differs at one position. The source material was sorted CD4+, CD8+, or CD8+CD57+ T cells (not recorded which) from PBMCs. The sequence joins TRBV27 to TRBJ1-2; there is no confident call for the D gene. This clonotype was obtained from a human donor in good health, serving as a control. The CDR3 protein sequence reads: CASSLRGNYGYTF. DNA sequence: TGTGCCAGCAGTTTAAGAGGCAACTATGGCTACACCTTC.